This TCR beta chain was profiled in a study of CD8 T cells in ankylosing spondylitis. The germline gives CDR1 MNHNS, CDR2 SASEGT. V lost 4 bases and J lost 3, with 12 bases in between. This CDR3 is built from 14 residues. Quantitative molecular-barcoded 5'-RACE generated the TCR beta libraries. TCRdb analysed the 5' RACE reads with MiXCR anew, one entry per CDR3 protein. The table shows around 890,000 distinct CDR3 sequences, with over 9.5% occurring only once. Study-wide results and limits: What appeared characteristic of ankylosing spondylitis blood was a TCR beta motif of several highly homologous variants. Matched synovial fluid from ankylosing spondylitis patients was reported to be enriched for disease-linked clones.

This clonotype appeared a few times. Antigen: not known. The sample comprised blood, either unsorted or a sorted T cell fraction (not recorded which). The chain is built from TRBV6-1 and TRBJ1-2; the D is unclear. This receptor was obtained from a male donor with ankylosing spondylitis. This chain's CDR3 is CASSGPGKDYGYTF. Here the CDR3 DNA reads TGTGCCAGCAGTGGGCCTGGAAAGGACTATGGCTACACCTTC.